This T cell receptor beta chain was recorded in a study of T cell repertoires in ileal Crohn's disease. For the study at large: At surgery, less than 45% of patients smoked, with median disease duration approximately 7.3 years. About half of patients got postoperative therapy: around ten thiopurines, over 15 anti-TNF.

Study-wide results and caveats: Compared with CD4 T cells, sorted CD8 cells carried more expanded clones. Active smokers at surgery had more clonal expansions than non-smokers.

CDR1 and CDR2 (germline): WNHNN, SYGVQD (reference sequence). With 2 bases removed from V and 1 base from J, the gap between germline ends came to 14 bases. The CDR3 runs to 16 residues. Some clones are missing from TCRdb's copy, which holds only in-frame ones; the method was immunoSEQ multiplex PCR. The sample contains around 17,000 clones, roughly 70% of which appear only once. With respect to this clone: No antigen is known for it.

Sequencing was carried out using ileal tissue. The receptor was derived from an adult with Crohn's disease. V usage is TRBV10-1 and J usage is TRBJ2-5; maybe TRBD2 (6 bases). Here the CDR3 DNA reads TGCGCCAGCAGTGAGGGAGGGCTGGGAAGCCAAGAGACCCAGTACTTC. Translating it yields CASSEGGLGSQETQYF.